The 14 T cell receptor beta chains below all came from one sample that was sequenced in a study of a mutant IDH1 vaccine in newly diagnosed glioma (dated by TCRdb to 2020 to 2022). Library creation used the immunoSEQ multiplex PCR assay. TCRdb re-hosts the immuneACCESS table, in-frame sequences only. Its copies lack some clones; in the studies checked, an unresolved V gene accounts for under half of them, and the cause for the rest is not known. For this sample the table gives tens of thousands of clones, of which roughly nine tenths were detected only once. Under 2.5% of the sample comes from the top ten. The meaning of the sample's time point label: week 11, during vaccination. A 20-mer mutant IDH1 peptide at 300 micrograms in Montanide made up each vaccine dose, which was injected subcutaneously together with topical imiquimod. These receptors lack a known antigen. The sample in question was PBMCs, obtained from a glioma patient whose treatment included an IDH1 peptide vaccine. Receptor source: a man aged 45 to 65 with glioma.

The chain recombines TRBV6-1 with TRBJ2-1; the match to TRBD2 covers 9 bases. V was pared by 0 bases and J by 4 bases, with 10 bases of the junction left unmatched. Germline V CDR1 and CDR2: MNHNS, SASEGT. The CDR3 is made up of 18 amino acids. The CDR3 region is CASSEAGSLAGRYNEQFF. The CDR3, as DNA: TGTGCCAGCAGTGAAGCTGGGTCTCTAGCGGGACGATACAATGAGCAGTTCTTC.

This chain joins TRBV7-2 and TRBJ1-3; D not resolved. The CDR3 extends over 14 amino acids. Deletions cut 1 base from V and 0 bases from J, with 4 bases between. Germline V gives CDR1 SGHTA, CDR2 FQGNSA. The CDR3 region has the DNA TGTGCCAGCAGCTTAGGTCCCTCTGGAAACACCATATATTTT. This sequence encodes CASSLGPSGNTIYF.

The chain joins TRBV5-6 to TRBJ1-1; 7 nucleotides match TRBD1. The CDR3 length is 16 residues. Germline loops: CDR1 SGHDT, CDR2 YYEEEE. J gave up 2 bases and V 2 bases, and 9 bases lay outside the gene matches. The CDR3 DNA sequence: TGTGCCAGCAGCTTATACTACAGGGGACAAAACACTGAAGCTTTCTTT. Its translation: CASSLYYRGQNTEAFF.

This rearrangement joins TRBV30 to TRBJ2-1; 10 bases align to TRBD2. The germline V gene has CDR1 GTSNPN and CDR2 SVGIG (reference sequence). The CDR3 runs 15 residues. V shed 4 bases and J 7 bases; nucleotides not matched to a gene: 10. The CDR3 sequence: CAWIKLAGVGNEQFF. The CDR3 DNA reads TGTGCCTGGATCAAGCTAGCGGGAGTCGGGAATGAGCAGTTCTTC.

The V gene is TRBV28, the J gene TRBJ1-2; D gene unclear. V lost 7 bases to trimming and J lost 1 base, with 7 bases between them. Germline V lookup: CDR1 MDHEN, CDR2 SYDVKM. The CDR3 totals 12 residues. CDR3 amino acids: CASNTLNYGYTF. As DNA, the CDR3 is TGTGCCAGCAACACCCTTAACTATGGCTACACCTTC.

V gene TRBV10-1 combines with J gene TRBJ2-1; D gene uncertain. The CDR3 is made up of 14 amino acids. The germline CDR1 and CDR2 sequences are WNHNN and SYGVQD (reference sequence). Trimming shortened V by 6 bases and J by 3 bases, and 12 bases separated the two germline ends. The CDR3 nucleotides are TGCGCCAGCAGCGTTTCGGACGGCTACAATGAGCAGTTCTTC. Its protein product is CASSVSDGYNEQFF.

The rearrangement uses TRBV5-1 and TRBJ1-4; D possibly corresponds to TRBD1 (5 bases). The CDR3 loop spans 15 amino acids. The V gene lost 4 bases and the J gene lost 5 bases, with 15 bases spanning the gap. Germline V gives CDR1 SGHRS, CDR2 YFSETQ. The CDR3 sequence: CASSTMGVSNEKLFF. In DNA form, the CDR3 reads TGCGCCAGCAGCACGATGGGGGTATCGAATGAAAAACTGTTTTTT. Full variable domain (outside the CDR3, taken from reference TRBV5-1 and TRBJ1-4): KAGVTQTPRYLIKTRGQQVTLSCSPISGHRSVSWYQQTPGQGLQFLFEYFSETQRNKGNFPGRFSGRQFSNSRSEMNVSTLELGDSALYLCASSTMGVSNEKLFFGSGTQLSVL.

This clone was seen a single time. The DNA for the CDR3 is TGTGCCAGCAGCCCCCGACAGGGCACGGGCTATGGCTACACCTTC. Encoded protein: CASSPRQGTGYGYTF. The chain recombines TRBV9 with TRBJ1-2, with 7 positions matching TRBD1. Germline V gives CDR1 SGDLS, CDR2 YYNGEE. J gave up 4 bases and V 4 bases, and 10 bases lay outside the gene matches. This CDR3 is built from 15 residues.

The chain combines TRBV5-6 with TRBJ2-3; D gene uncertain. Trimming stripped 0 bases from V and 2 bases from J, with 7 bases between. Germline CDR1 is SGHDT and CDR2 is YYEEEE. This CDR3 is built from 14 residues. This chain's CDR3 is CASSLVPTTDTQYF. CDR3 in DNA: TGTGCCAGCAGCTTGGTGCCTACCACAGATACGCAGTATTTT.

The J gene is TRBJ2-7, the V gene TRBV10-3; 8 bases line up with TRBD1. The CDR3 consists of 16 residues. Germline-derived CDR1 and CDR2 are ENHRY and SYGVKD. V lost 5 bases and J lost 3; bases outside the gene matches: 12. CDR3 DNA sequence: TGTGCCATCAGTAAACCCCAGGGGGCCAACCGCTACGAGCAGTACTTC. Its translation is CAISKPQGANRYEQYF.

CDR3 coding DNA: TGCAGCGAGAACCGGGACAGGGTGTACGAGCAGTACTTC. Its translation: CSENRDRVYEQYF. The V and J genes are TRBV29-1 and TRBJ2-7; TRBD1 matches 9 bases. The CDR3 is 13 amino acids. Germline V gene lookup returns CDR1 SQVTM and CDR2 ANQGSEA. Germline trimming cut 7 bases from V and 4 bases from J; bases unmatched to any gene: 8.

The chain uses TRBV5-1 and TRBJ2-4; no reliable D call. This CDR3 is 14 amino acids long. V lost 4 bases, J lost 4 bases, and 12 bases lay in between. In germline, CDR1 is SGHRS, CDR2 YFSETQ. CDR3 sequence: CASSPTVTKNIQYF. The CDR3 coding sequence is TGCGCCAGCAGCCCCACAGTGACAAAAAACATTCAGTACTTC.

J is TRBJ1-1 and V is TRBV5-1; tentatively, D is TRBD1 (6 bases). The CDR3 consists of 14 residues. Deletions cut 0 bases from V and 1 base from J, with 7 bases between. CDR1 and CDR2 from the germline V gene are SGHRS and YFSETQ. The CDR3: CASSLDRENTEAFF. DNA for the CDR3: TGCGCCAGCAGCTTGGACAGGGAGAACACTGAAGCTTTCTTT.

V gene TRBV4-2 combines with J gene TRBJ1-2; TRBD1 agrees at 7 bases. The CDR3 has 15 amino acids. CDR1 is LGHNA, CDR2 YNFKEQ, per germline. V gave up 3 bases and J gave up 7 bases; unmatched junction bases: 11. In nucleotides, the CDR3 is TGTGCCAGCAGCCAGGGGACAGCCAGAGTGGGTGGCTACACCTTC. As protein: CASSQGTARVGGYTF.